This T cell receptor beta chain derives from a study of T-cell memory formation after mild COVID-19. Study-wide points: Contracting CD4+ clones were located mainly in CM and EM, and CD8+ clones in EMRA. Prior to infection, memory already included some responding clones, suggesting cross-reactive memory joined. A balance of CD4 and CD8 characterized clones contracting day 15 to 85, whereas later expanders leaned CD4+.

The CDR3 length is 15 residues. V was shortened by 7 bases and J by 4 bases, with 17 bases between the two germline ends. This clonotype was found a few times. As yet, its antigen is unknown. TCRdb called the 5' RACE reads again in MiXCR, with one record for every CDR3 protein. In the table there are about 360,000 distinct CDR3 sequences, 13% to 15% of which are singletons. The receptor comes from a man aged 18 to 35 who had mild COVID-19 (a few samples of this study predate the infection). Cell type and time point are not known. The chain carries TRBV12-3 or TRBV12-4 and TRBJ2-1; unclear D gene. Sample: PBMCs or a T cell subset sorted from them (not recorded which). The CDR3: CASMLHPPTYNEQFF. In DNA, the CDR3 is TGTGCCAGCATGCTACACCCGCCGACTTACAATGAGCAGTTCTTC.